The clone carrying this T cell receptor beta chain was seen ten or more times. V was clipped by 6 bases and J by 2 bases; unmatched bases: 6. The CDR3 extends over 14 amino acids. The source of the sample is a study of T cells in Graves' hyperthyroidism and ophthalmopathy. TCR beta CDR3 regions were amplified from RNA. First-round RT-PCR of the TCR CDR3 relied on the HTBI primer set. One entry per CDR3 protein, called by TCRdb with MiXCR from the multiplex PCR reads. This sample has a few hundred thousand distinct CDR3 sequences, with approximately 15% found just once. The chain employs TRBV12-3 or TRBV12-4 and TRBJ2-7, with 8 bases lining up with TRBD1. Sequenced sample: blood. This clonotype originated in a woman aged 55-69 years with Graves' ophthalmopathy. CDR3 coding DNA: TGTGCCAGCAGCCCCCGGGGACAGGCCTACGAGCAGTACTTC. This codes for CASSPRGQAYEQYF.